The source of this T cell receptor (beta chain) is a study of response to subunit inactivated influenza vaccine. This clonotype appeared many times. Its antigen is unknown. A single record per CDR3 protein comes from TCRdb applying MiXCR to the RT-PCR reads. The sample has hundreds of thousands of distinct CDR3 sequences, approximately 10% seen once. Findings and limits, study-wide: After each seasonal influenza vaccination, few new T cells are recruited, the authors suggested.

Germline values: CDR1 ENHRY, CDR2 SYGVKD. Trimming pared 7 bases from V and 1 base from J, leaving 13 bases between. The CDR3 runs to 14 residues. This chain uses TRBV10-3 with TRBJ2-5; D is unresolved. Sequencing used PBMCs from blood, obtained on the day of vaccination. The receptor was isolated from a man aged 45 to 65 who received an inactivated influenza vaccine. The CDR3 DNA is TGTGCCATCAAAAATAATGGTCCCCAAGAGACCCAGTACTTC. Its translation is CAIKNNGPQETQYF.